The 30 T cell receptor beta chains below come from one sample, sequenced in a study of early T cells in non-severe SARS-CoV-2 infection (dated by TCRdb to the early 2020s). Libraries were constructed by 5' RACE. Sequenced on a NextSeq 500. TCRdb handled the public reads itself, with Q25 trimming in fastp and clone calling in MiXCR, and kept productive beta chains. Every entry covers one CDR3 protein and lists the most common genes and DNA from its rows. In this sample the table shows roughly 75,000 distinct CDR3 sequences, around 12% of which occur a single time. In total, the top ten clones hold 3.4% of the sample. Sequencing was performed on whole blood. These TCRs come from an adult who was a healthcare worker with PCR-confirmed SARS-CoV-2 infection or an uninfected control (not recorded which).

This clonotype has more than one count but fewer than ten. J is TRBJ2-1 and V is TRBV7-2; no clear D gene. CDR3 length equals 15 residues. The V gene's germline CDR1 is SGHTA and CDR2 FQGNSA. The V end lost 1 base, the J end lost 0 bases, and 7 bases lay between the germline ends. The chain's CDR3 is CASSLVHYSYNEQFF. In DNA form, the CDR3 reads TGTGCCAGCAGCTTAGTCCACTACTCCTACAATGAGCAGTTCTTC.

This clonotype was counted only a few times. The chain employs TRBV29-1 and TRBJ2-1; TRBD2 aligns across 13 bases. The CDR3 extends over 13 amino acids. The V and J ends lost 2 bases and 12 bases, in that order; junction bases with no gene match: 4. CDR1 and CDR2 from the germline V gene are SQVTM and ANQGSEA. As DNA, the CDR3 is TGCAGCGTTGAAACTAGCGGGGGGGCTGGGCAGTTCTTC. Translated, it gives CSVETSGGAGQFF.

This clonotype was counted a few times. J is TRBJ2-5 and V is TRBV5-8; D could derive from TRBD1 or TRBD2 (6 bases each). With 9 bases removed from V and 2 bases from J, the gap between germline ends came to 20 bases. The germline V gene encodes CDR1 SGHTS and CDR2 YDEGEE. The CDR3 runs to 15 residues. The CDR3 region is CATKFGGPPQETQYF. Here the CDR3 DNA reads TGTGCCACCAAATTTGGGGGGCCGCCGCAAGAGACCCAGTACTTC.

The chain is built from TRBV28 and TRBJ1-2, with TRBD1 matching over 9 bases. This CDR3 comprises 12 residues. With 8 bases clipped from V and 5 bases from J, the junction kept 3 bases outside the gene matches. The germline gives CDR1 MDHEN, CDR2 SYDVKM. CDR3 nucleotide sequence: TGTGCCAGCGAAGGGACAGGGTATGGCTACACCTTC. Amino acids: CASEGTGYGYTF.

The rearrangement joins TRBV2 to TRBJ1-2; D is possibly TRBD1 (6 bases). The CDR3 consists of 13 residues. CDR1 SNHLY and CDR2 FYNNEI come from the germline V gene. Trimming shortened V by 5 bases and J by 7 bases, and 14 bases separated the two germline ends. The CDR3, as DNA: TGTGCCAGCAGTTGGACAGAAAAGGGTGGCTACACCTTC. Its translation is CASSWTEKGGYTF.

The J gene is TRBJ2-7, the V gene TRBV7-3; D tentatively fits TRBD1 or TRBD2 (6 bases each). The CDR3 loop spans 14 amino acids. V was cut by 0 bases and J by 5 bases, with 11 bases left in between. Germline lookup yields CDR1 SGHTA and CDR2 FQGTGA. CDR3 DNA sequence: TGTGCCAGCAGCTTAACCGGGGGACACCACGAGCAGTACTTC. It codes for CASSLTGGHHEQYF.

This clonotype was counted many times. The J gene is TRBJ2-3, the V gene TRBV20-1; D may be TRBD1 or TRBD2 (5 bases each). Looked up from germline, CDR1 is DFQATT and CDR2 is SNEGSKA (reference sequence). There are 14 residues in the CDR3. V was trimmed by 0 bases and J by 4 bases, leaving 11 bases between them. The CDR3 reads CSARDLSGPDTQYF. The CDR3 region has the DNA TGCAGTGCTAGAGATCTGTCGGGGCCAGATACGCAGTATTTT.

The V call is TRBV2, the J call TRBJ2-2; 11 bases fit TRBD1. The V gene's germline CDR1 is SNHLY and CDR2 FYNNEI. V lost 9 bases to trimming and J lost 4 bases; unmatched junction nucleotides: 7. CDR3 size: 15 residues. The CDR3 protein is CASRGQGARTGELFF. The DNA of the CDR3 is TGTGCCAGTAGAGGACAGGGGGCTCGCACCGGGGAGCTGTTTTTT.

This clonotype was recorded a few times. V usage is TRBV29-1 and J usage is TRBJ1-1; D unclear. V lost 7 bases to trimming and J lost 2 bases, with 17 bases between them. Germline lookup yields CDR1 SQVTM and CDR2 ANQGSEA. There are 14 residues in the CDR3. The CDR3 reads CSAILWTGNTEAFF. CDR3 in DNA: TGCAGCGCAATACTTTGGACCGGAAACACTGAAGCTTTCTTT. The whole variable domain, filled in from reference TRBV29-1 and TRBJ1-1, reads SAVISQKPSRDICQRGTSLTIQCQVDSQVTMMFWYRQQPGQSLTLIATANQGSEATYESGFVIDKFPISRPNLTFSTLTVSNMSPEDSSIYLCSAILWTGNTEAFFGQGTRLTVV.

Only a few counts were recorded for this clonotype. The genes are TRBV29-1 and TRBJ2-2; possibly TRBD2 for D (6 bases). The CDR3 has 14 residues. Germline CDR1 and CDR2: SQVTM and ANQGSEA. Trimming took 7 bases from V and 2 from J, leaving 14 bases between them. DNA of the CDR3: TGCAGCGCCGGGACTCTACTAAACACCGGGGAGCTGTTTTTT. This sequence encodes CSAGTLLNTGELFF.

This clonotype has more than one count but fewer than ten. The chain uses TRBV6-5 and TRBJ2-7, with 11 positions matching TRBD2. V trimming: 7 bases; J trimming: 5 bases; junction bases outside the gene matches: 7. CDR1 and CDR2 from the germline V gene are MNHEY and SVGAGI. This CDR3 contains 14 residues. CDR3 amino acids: CASTLLAGGHEQYF. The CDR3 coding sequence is TGTGCCAGCACCCTTCTAGCGGGAGGCCACGAGCAGTACTTC.

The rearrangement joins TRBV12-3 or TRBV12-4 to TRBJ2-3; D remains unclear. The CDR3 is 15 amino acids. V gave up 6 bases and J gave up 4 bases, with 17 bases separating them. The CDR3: CASRERLRVADTQYF. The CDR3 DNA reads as TGTGCCAGCAGAGAAAGACTCCGTGTGGCAGATACGCAGTATTTT.

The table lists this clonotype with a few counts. The CDR3 sequence is CASRTGLNTGELFF. The CDR3 DNA reads as TGTGCCAGCAGGACCGGACTGAACACCGGGGAGCTGTTTTTT. The chain recombines TRBV12-3 or TRBV12-4 with TRBJ2-2; D is perhaps TRBD2 (5 bases). This CDR3 is built from 14 residues. V lost 6 bases and J 1 base, leaving 9 bases between the germline ends.

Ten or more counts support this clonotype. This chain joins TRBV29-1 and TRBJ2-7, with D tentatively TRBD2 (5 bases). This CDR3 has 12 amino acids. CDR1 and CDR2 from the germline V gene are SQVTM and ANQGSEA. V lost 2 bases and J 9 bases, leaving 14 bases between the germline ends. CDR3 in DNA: TGCAGCGTTGAAACCCTCCGTGCGGGGCAGTACTTC. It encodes CSVETLRAGQYF.

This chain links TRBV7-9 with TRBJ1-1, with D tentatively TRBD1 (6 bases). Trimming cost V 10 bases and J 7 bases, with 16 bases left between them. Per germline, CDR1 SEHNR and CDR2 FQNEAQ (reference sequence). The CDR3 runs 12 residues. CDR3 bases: TGTGCCACCTTACAGGGTTACGATGAAGCTTTCTTT. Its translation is CATLQGYDEAFF.

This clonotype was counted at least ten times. CDR3 in amino acids: CASRSRTSGRKVTQYF. CDR3 sequence (DNA): TGTGCCAGCAGATCCAGGACTAGCGGGAGAAAGGTTACGCAGTATTTT. The chain recombines TRBV12-3 or TRBV12-4 with TRBJ2-3, with 13 positions matching TRBD2. The CDR3 covers 16 residues. Trimming cost V 6 bases and J 8 bases; bases outside gene matches: 11.

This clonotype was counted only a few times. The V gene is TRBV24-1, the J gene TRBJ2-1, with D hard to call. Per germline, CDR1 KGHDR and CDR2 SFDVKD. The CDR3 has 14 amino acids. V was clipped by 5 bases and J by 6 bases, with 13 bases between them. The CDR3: CATSAKPLLNEQFF. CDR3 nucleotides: TGTGCCACCAGTGCCAAACCCTTACTCAATGAGCAGTTCTTC.

DNA for the CDR3: TGCAGCGTTACAAGACCCCTCACAGATACGCAGTATTTT. Translating it yields CSVTRPLTDTQYF. V is TRBV29-1 and J is TRBJ2-3; no clear D. Germline values: CDR1 SQVTM, CDR2 ANQGSEA. The CDR3 runs 13 residues. V was pared by 5 bases and J by 2 bases, with 11 bases between.

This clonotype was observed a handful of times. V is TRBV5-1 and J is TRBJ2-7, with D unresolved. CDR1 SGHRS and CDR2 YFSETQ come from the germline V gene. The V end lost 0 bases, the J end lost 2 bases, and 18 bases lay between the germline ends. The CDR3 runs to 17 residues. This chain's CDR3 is CASSLAVSVNNPYEQYF. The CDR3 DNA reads TGCGCCAGCAGCTTGGCGGTGTCGGTGAATAATCCCTACGAGCAGTACTTC.

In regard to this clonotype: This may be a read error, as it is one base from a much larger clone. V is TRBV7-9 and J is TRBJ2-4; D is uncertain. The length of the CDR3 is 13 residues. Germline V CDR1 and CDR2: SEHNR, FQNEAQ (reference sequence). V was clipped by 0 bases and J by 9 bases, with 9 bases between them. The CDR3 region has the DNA TGTGCCAGCAGCTTAGCTAATTCCAGCATTCAGTACTTC. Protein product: CASSLANSSIQYF.

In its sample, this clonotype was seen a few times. The CDR3 reads CASSFTGERGRAFF. In nucleotides, the CDR3 is TGTGCCAGCAGTTTTACAGGGGAACGTGGGAGAGCTTTCTTT. The chain employs TRBV6-5 and TRBJ1-1; TRBD1 matches at 7 bases. V shed 4 bases, J shed 10 bases, and the junction held 12 bases outside the gene matches. Germline V lookup: CDR1 MNHEY, CDR2 SVGAGI. The CDR3 is 14 amino acids.

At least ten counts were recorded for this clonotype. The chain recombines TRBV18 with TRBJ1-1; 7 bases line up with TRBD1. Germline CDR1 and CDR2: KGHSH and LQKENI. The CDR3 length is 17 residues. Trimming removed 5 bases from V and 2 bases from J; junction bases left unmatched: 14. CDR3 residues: CASSASAPGQINTEAFF. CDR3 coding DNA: TGTGCCAGCTCAGCCAGCGCCCCGGGACAGATTAACACTGAAGCTTTCTTT.

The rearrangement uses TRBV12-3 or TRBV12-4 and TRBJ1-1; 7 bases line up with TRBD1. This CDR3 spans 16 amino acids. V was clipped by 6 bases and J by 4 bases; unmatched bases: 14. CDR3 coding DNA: TGTGCCAGCAGAGTAGATAGGGGGCCTGTTGGCACTGAAGCTTTCTTT. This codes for CASRVDRGPVGTEAFF.

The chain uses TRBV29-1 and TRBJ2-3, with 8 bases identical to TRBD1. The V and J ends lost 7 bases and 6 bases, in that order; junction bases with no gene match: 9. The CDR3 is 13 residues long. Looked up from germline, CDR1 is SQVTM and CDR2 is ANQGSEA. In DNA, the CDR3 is TGCAGCGCTGGGGCAGGGGGCGCCGATACGCAGTATTTT. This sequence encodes CSAGAGGADTQYF.

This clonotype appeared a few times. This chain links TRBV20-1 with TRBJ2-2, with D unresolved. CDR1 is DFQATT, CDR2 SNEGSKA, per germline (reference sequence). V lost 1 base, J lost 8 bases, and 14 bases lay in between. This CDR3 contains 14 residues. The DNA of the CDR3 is TGCAGTGCTAGAGTCCCCTGGACGTCGGGGGAGCTGTTTTTT. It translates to CSARVPWTSGELFF.

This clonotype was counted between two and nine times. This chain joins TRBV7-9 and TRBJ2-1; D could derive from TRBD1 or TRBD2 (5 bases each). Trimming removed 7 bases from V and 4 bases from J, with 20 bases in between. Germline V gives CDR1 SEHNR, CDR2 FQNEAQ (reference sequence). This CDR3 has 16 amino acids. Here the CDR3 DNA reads TGTGCCAGCATGCCTGAGGGGAGTAAGGTTTACAATGAGCAGTTCTTC. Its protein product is CASMPEGSKVYNEQFF.

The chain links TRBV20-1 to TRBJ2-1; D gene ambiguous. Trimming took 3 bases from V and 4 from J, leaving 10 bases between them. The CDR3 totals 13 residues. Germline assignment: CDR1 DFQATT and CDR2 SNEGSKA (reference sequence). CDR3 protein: CSASSPEYNEQFF. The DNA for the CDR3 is TGCAGTGCTAGTTCGCCCGAATACAATGAGCAGTTCTTC.

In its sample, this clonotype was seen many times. The CDR3 loop reads CASSPSGRAEYNEQFF. DNA for the CDR3: TGTGCCAGCAGTCCTAGCGGGAGGGCGGAATACAATGAGCAGTTCTTC. The chain joins TRBV27 to TRBJ2-1; the match to TRBD2 covers 12 bases. The CDR3 spans 16 residues. V was pared by 5 bases and J by 4 bases, with 6 bases of the junction left unmatched. Germline V gene lookup returns CDR1 MNHEY and CDR2 SMNVEV (reference sequence).

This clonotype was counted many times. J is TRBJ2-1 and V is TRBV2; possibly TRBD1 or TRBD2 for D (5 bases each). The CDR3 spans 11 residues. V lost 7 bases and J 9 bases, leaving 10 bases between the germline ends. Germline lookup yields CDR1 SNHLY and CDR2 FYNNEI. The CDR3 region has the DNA TGTGCCAGCAATCGGGGCGGTGAGCAGTTCTTC. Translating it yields CASNRGGEQFF.

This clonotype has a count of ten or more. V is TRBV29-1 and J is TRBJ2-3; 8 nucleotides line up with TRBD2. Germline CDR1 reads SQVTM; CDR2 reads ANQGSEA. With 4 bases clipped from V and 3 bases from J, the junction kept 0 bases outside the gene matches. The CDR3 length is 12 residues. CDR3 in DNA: TGCAGCGTTGGACTAGCGACAGATACGCAGTATTTT. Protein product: CSVGLATDTQYF.